These 25 T cell receptor beta chains were sequenced from one sample in a study of T cell repertoires in cytomegalovirus infection (dated by TCRdb to about 2019). Their cognate antigens are unknown. This sample was sequenced with an Illumina HiSeq 1500. The public sequencing data were trimmed at Q25 with fastp and processed into clonotypes with MiXCR by TCRdb, which kept only in-frame beta chains. Each record represents a unique CDR3 protein, reported with the most common genes and DNA among its rows. This sample lists fewer than 150,000 distinct CDR3 sequences; under 35% were detected once. The top ten hold 40% to 45% of the sample. This specimen's treatment or condition label, per the study, means: in vitro stimulation with specific CMV peptide epitopes to enrich CMV-specific T cells. Sequencing used CD8+ T cells from cultured PBMCs, obtained from culture after CMV antigen stimulation. The receptors were sampled from a human donor in good health (CMV status not recorded). Some clones in this sample may be carry-over from other donors' samples.

The chain couples TRBV5-5 to TRBJ1-1, with 8 bases that match TRBD1. Trimming removed 4 bases from V and 0 bases from J; junction bases left unmatched: 8. CDR3 length equals 16 residues. Looked up from germline, CDR1 is SGHKS and CDR2 is YYEKEE (reference sequence). Here the CDR3 reads CASSNGQGLMNTEAFF. The DNA of the CDR3 is TGTGCCAGCAGCAACGGACAGGGCCTCATGAACACTGAAGCTTTCTTT.

This chain uses TRBV20-1 with TRBJ1-1; TRBD1 might be the D (5 bases). Per the germline V gene, CDR1 is DFQATT and CDR2 is SNEGSKA (reference sequence). The length of the CDR3 is 13 residues. V was clipped by 1 base and J by 6 bases, with 12 bases between them. CDR3 region: CSARGDPGPEAFF. CDR3 sequence (DNA): TGCAGTGCTAGAGGTGACCCGGGACCTGAAGCTTTCTTT.

The chain joins TRBV28 to TRBJ1-5, with 7 bases fitting TRBD1. In germline, CDR1 is MDHEN, CDR2 SYDVKM. This CDR3 has 14 residues. Unmatched junction bases numbered 3, after V lost 2 bases and J lost 5 bases. The CDR3 loop is CASSLTQGDQPQHF. CDR3 DNA: TGTGCCAGCAGTTTAACGCAGGGGGATCAGCCCCAGCATTTT.

The V gene is TRBV27, the J gene TRBJ1-6; 8 bases fit TRBD1. Germline trimming cut 6 bases from V and 10 bases from J; bases unmatched to any gene: 8. Germline CDR1 MNHEY, CDR2 SMNVEV (reference sequence). This CDR3 has 14 amino acids. The CDR3 here is CASSFDRGGSPLHF. The CDR3 DNA sequence: TGTGCCAGCAGCTTCGACAGGGGAGGGTCACCCCTCCACTTT.

This clonotype has a count of ten or more. The gene calls are TRBV28 and TRBJ2-7, with no clear D. Germline V gene data show CDR1 as MDHEN and CDR2 as SYDVKM. Trimming shortened V by 3 bases and J by 7 bases, and 7 bases separated the two germline ends. CDR3 length equals 11 residues. CDR3 region: CASSFYGEQYF. In DNA, the CDR3 is TGTGCCAGCAGTTTTTATGGGGAGCAGTACTTC.

This chain links TRBV3-1 with TRBJ2-1; 7 nucleotides agree with TRBD2. The CDR3 extends over 15 amino acids. The germline V gene has CDR1 LGHDT and CDR2 YNNKEL (reference sequence). Losses at the gene ends were 5 bases for V and 5 bases for J; bases not matched to a gene: 9. CDR3 DNA: TGTGCCAGCAGCGAAGCGGGGAAGGGACACAATGAGCAGTTCTTC. Translation gives CASSEAGKGHNEQFF.

The chain is built from TRBV7-6 and TRBJ2-7; 9 bases align to TRBD1. This CDR3 comprises 17 residues. Trimming at V came to 1 base and at J to 2 bases, leaving 9 bases not matched to a gene. The germline gives CDR1 SGHVS, CDR2 FNYEAQ. Written as DNA, the CDR3 is TGTGCCAGCAGCTTAGGATCGGGGGACAGGGCGACCTACGAGCAGTACTTC. This translates into CASSLGSGDRATYEQYF.

The V gene is TRBV27, the J gene TRBJ1-1, with D tentatively TRBD1 (6 bases). Trimming stripped 2 bases from V and 1 base from J, with 11 bases between. The length of the CDR3 is 15 residues. The germline V gene has CDR1 MNHEY and CDR2 SMNVEV (reference sequence). The DNA for the CDR3 is TGTGCCAGCAGTTTAGGTCCAGGGGCGAACACTGAAGCTTTCTTT. It is translated as CASSLGPGANTEAFF.

Only a few counts were recorded for this clonotype. The chain carries TRBV4-1 and TRBJ1-1; D remains ambiguous. The V gene's germline CDR1 is MGHRA and CDR2 YSYEKL. Trimming took off 7 bases at V and 4 bases at J, with 16 bases between the two ends. CDR3 length equals 14 residues. The DNA for the CDR3 is TGCGCCAGCACCAAAGTAGGCACCTCCACTGAAGCTTTCTTT. Translated, it gives CASTKVGTSTEAFF.

The chain has TRBV5-1 and TRBJ2-5, with TRBD2 identical over 7 bases. The CDR3 length is 16 residues. Germline CDR1 reads SGHRS; CDR2 reads YFSETQ. V shed 4 bases, J shed 4 bases, and the junction held 13 bases outside the gene matches. The CDR3 region is CASSLLAGRVRETQYF. The CDR3 DNA is TGCGCCAGCAGCCTCCTGGCAGGGAGGGTGCGAGAGACCCAGTACTTC. Combining the CDR3 with reference TRBV5-1 and TRBJ2-5 gives the whole variable domain KAGVTQTPRYLIKTRGQQVTLSCSPISGHRSVSWYQQTPGQGLQFLFEYFSETQRNKGNFPGRFSGRQFSNSRSEMNVSTLELGDSALYLCASSLLAGRVRETQYFGPGTRLLVL.

The chain recombines TRBV7-2 with TRBJ1-5; D possibly corresponds to TRBD1 (5 bases). Trimming cost V 4 bases and J 3 bases, with 10 bases left between them. The CDR3 extends over 14 amino acids. Per germline, CDR1 SGHTA and CDR2 FQGNSA. The CDR3 nucleotides are TGTGCCAGCAGCTGGGACGGACTCAATCAGCCCCAGCATTTT. Its protein product is CASSWDGLNQPQHF.

The rearrangement links TRBV9 to TRBJ2-2; D ambiguous. V lost 0 bases, J lost 0 bases, and 12 bases lay in between. CDR1 and CDR2 from the germline V gene are SGDLS and YYNGEE. CDR3 size: 17 residues. CDR3 sequence: CASSVVGNPTNTGELFF. Written as DNA, the CDR3 is TGTGCCAGCAGCGTAGTGGGGAATCCCACGAACACCGGGGAGCTGTTTTTT.

There are many counts of this clonotype. The gene calls are TRBV6-2 or TRBV6-3 and TRBJ1-1; D is uncertain. Germline V lookup: CDR1 MNHEY, CDR2 SVGEGT. The CDR3 spans 13 residues. V shed 2 bases and J shed 4 bases, with 8 bases lying between them. The CDR3 bases are TGTGCCAGCAGTTACAAGCTGCTCACTGAAGCTTTCTTT. Translated, it gives CASSYKLLTEAFF.

This clonotype was counted a few times. The chain joins TRBV7-6 to TRBJ2-1; TRBD2 matches 9 bases. V was pared by 6 bases and J by 8 bases, with 11 bases of the junction left unmatched. The CDR3 has 15 residues. Germline V gene sequence: CDR1 SGHVS, CDR2 FNYEAQ. The CDR3: CASSHGLAWGDEQFF. In DNA, the CDR3 is TGTGCCAGCAGTCACGGACTAGCGTGGGGGGATGAGCAGTTCTTC.

This clonotype was picked up many times. J is TRBJ2-5 and V is TRBV20-1; 7 bases align to TRBD2. V dropped 3 bases and J dropped 0; count of bases not matched to a gene: 10. Germline-derived CDR1 and CDR2 are DFQATT and SNEGSKA (reference sequence). The CDR3 runs 16 residues. The chain's CDR3 is CSASSGLEMYQETQYF. The CDR3 DNA is TGCAGTGCTAGTTCCGGACTAGAGATGTACCAAGAGACCCAGTACTTC.

The V and J genes are TRBV29-1 and TRBJ1-1; tentatively, D is TRBD1 (5 bases). The CDR3 length is 12 residues. Trimming pared 6 bases from V and 2 bases from J, leaving 10 bases between. CDR1 is SQVTM and CDR2 is ANQGSEA in the germline V gene. The CDR3: CSVPQDNTEAFF. In DNA form, the CDR3 reads TGCAGCGTCCCACAGGATAACACTGAAGCTTTCTTT.

The CDR3 region is CATSRDRGGSYGYTF. The CDR3 DNA follows: TGTGCCACCAGCAGAGATAGAGGGGGTTCCTATGGCTACACCTTC. The J gene is TRBJ1-2, the V gene TRBV15, with D perhaps TRBD1 (6 bases). The CDR3 has 15 amino acids. V was trimmed by 0 bases and J by 4 bases, leaving 12 bases between them. Germline V gene lookup returns CDR1 LNHNV and CDR2 YYDKDF (reference sequence).

In this sample, this clonotype turned up many times. The V and J genes are TRBV11-2 and TRBJ2-3; 10 nucleotides line up with TRBD1. From germline, CDR1 is SGHAT and CDR2 FQNNGV. V was clipped by 2 bases and J by 5 bases; unmatched bases: 7. This CDR3 is built from 16 residues. CDR3 in amino acids: CASSLMWGQGIDTQYF. CDR3 nucleotide sequence: TGTGCCAGCAGCTTAATGTGGGGACAGGGGATAGATACGCAGTATTTT.

This clonotype was counted between two and nine times. This chain links TRBV6-4 with TRBJ2-3; no firm D call. This CDR3 is 13 amino acids long. CDR1 and CDR2 from the germline V gene are MRHNA and SNTAGT. Trimming took 3 bases from V and 0 from J, leaving 4 bases between them. In DNA form, the CDR3 reads TGTGCCAGCAGTGAGGGAAGCACAGATACGCAGTATTTT. Residues: CASSEGSTDTQYF.

The V gene is TRBV29-1, the J gene TRBJ2-1; 15 bases align to TRBD2. The V segment lost 7 bases and the J segment 0 bases; nucleotides outside the gene matches: 10. The CDR3 has 18 amino acids. The germline V gene has CDR1 SQVTM and CDR2 ANQGSEA. DNA of the CDR3: TGCAGCGCCGTGGGACTAGCGGGGGGCTCGAGCTCCTACAATGAGCAGTTCTTC. Protein: CSAVGLAGGSSSYNEQFF.

The chain links TRBV6-1 to TRBJ2-5; maybe TRBD2 (5 bases). V was cut by 3 bases and J by 2 bases, with 7 bases left in between. Germline V gene sequence: CDR1 MNHNS, CDR2 SASEGT. This CDR3 has 13 amino acids. CDR3 amino acids: CASSEDFQETQYF. The DNA of the CDR3 is TGTGCCAGCAGTGAGGACTTTCAAGAGACCCAGTACTTC.

The chain has TRBV10-3 and TRBJ1-2, with 10 bases matching TRBD1. CDR1 and CDR2 from the germline V gene are ENHRY and SYGVKD. The CDR3 runs to 13 residues. The V gene end was trimmed by 6 bases and the J gene end by 8 bases; junction bases not matched to a gene: 6. The CDR3 DNA reads TGTGCCATCAGCGTGGACAGGGGGAACGGCTACACCTTC. Its protein is CAISVDRGNGYTF.

This clonotype has more than one count but fewer than ten. The CDR3 DNA reads as TGCGCCAGCAGCCAAGGGCAATCTGGCCACGAGCAGTACTTC. Residues: CASSQGQSGHEQYF. The rearrangement links TRBV4-3 to TRBJ2-7; D remains ambiguous. Germline loops: CDR1 LGHNA, CDR2 YSLEER. The germline V and J ends were trimmed by 1 base and 5 bases, with 12 bases remaining between them. The CDR3 runs 14 residues.

J is TRBJ1-3 and V is TRBV14, with 7 positions matching TRBD1. The CDR3 covers 14 residues. Germline V gives CDR1 SGHDN, CDR2 FVKESK. J lost 4 bases, V lost 4 bases, and 4 bases had no gene match. The CDR3 DNA reads TGTGCCAGCAGCCTACAGGGGTACGGAAACACCATATATTTT. Amino acids: CASSLQGYGNTIYF.

Worth noting for this clonotype: A much larger clone differs from this one at a single base, so this may be a read error. V usage is TRBV4-1 and J usage is TRBJ1-4; possible D gene TRBD1, 5 bases. Germline loops: CDR1 MGHRA, CDR2 YSYEKL. The CDR3 consists of 15 residues. V lost 6 bases and J lost 3, with 14 bases in between. The CDR3 DNA reads TGCGCCAGCAGGAACACGACAGTTTCTAATGAAAAACTGTTTTTT. Translated, it gives CASRNTTVSNEKLFF.